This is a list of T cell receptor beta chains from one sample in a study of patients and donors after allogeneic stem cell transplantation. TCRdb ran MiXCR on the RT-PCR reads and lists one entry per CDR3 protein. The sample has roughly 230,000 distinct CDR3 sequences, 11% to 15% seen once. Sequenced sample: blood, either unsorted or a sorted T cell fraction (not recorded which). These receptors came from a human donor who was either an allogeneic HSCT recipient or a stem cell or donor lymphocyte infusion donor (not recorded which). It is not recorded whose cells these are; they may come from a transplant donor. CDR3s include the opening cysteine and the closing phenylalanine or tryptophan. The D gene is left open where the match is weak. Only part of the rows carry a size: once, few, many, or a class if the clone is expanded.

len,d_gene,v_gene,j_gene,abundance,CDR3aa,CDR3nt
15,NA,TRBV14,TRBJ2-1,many,CASSHFGDHYNEQFF,TGTGCCAGCAGCCACTTCGGCGACCACTACAATGAGCAGTTCTTC
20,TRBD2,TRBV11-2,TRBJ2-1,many,CASSSKLVPGRAISYNEQFF,TGTGCCAGCAGCTCAAAATTGGTCCCTGGGAGGGCCATATCCTACAATGAGCAGTTCTTC
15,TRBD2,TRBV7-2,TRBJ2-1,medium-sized,CASSPGLAGTQEQFF,TGTGCCAGCAGCCCAGGACTAGCGGGGACACAAGAGCAGTTCTTC
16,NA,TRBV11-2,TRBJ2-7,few,CASSLGPSPLRYEQYF,TGTGCCAGCAGCTTAGGCCCCAGTCCCCTCCGCTACGAGCAGTACTTC
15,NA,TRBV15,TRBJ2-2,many,CATSRVARDGGELFF,TGTGCCACCAGCAGAGTAGCTCGAGATGGAGGGGAGCTGTTTTTT
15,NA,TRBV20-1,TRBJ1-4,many,CSARILGQPNEKLFF,TGCAGTGCTAGAATCCTCGGGCAACCTAATGAAAAACTGTTTTTT
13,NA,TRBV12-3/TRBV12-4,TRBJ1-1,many,CASSLKSNAEAFF,TGTGCCAGCAGTTTAAAATCCAACGCTGAAGCTTTCTTT
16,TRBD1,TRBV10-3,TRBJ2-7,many,CAISPGTGGRSYEQYF,TGTGCCATCAGTCCCGGGACAGGGGGAAGGTCCTACGAGCAGTACTTC
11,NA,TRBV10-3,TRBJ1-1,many,CAIKRETEAFF,TGTGCCATCAAACGGGAGACTGAAGCTTTCTTT
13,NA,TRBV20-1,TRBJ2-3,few,CSVPGLNTDTQYF,TGCAGTGTTCCTGGACTCAACACAGATACGCAGTATTTT
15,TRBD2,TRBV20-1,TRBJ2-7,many,CSAILAGGVVGEQYF,TGCAGTGCTATTCTAGCGGGAGGGGTGGTTGGGGAGCAGTACTTC
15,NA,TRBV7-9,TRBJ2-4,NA,CASSSRSIAKNIQYF,TGTGCCAGCAGCTCGCGCTCAATAGCCAAAAACATTCAGTACTTC
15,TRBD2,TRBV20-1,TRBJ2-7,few,CSVERGGSGLYEQYF,TGCAGTGTTGAGAGGGGAGGGAGCGGCCTATACGAGCAGTACTTC
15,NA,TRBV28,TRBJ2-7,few,CASRPSGPSDYEQYF,TGTGCCAGCAGACCATCCGGGCCTTCTGACTACGAGCAGTACTTC
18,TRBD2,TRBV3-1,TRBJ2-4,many,CASSQGTSGGALRDIQYF,TGTGCCAGCAGCCAAGGGACTAGCGGGGGAGCCCTCAGAGACATTCAGTACTTC
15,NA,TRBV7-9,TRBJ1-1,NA,CASSLFPSAADRAFF,TGTGCCAGCAGCTTATTCCCCAGCGCGGCCGACCGAGCTTTCTTT
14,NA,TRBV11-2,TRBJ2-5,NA,CASSLDPGVQTQYF,TGTGCCAGCAGCTTAGATCCCGGTGTGCAGACCCAGTACTTC
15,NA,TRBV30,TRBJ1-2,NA,CAWRNPRVNTYGYTF,TGTGCCTGGAGAAACCCCCGGGTTAATACCTATGGCTACACCTTC
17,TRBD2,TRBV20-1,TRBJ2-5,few,CSAREPVAGGYQETQYF,TGCAGTGCTAGAGAGCCCGTAGCGGGAGGGTACCAAGAGACCCAGTACTTC
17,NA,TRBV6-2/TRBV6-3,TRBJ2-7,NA,CASSYVLARSHSYEQYF,TGTGCCAGCAGTTACGTCCTAGCGAGAAGCCACTCCTACGAGCAGTACTTC
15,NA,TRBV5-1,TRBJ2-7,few,CASSLELPSGDEQYF,TGCGCCAGCAGCTTGGAATTACCTTCGGGGGACGAGCAGTACTTC
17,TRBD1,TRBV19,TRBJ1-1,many,CASSWGTGTNANTEAFF,TGTGCCAGTAGTTGGGGGACAGGGACGAACGCGAACACTGAAGCTTTCTTT
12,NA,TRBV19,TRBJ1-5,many,CASSILGQPQHF,TGTGCCAGTAGTATTTTAGGGCAGCCCCAGCATTTT
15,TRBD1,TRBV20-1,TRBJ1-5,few,CSARDNRGDSQPQHF,TGCAGTGCTAGAGATAACAGGGGGGACAGTCAGCCCCAGCATTTT
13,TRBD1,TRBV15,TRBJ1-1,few,CATSGRQGHEAFF,TGTGCCACCAGCGGAAGACAGGGGCATGAAGCTTTCTTT
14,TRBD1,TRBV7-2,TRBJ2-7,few,CASSSDRSSYEQYF,TGTGCCAGCAGCTCGGACAGGAGCTCCTACGAGCAGTACTTC
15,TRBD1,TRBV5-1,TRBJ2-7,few,CASSLEGTGTYEQYF,TGCGCCAGCAGCTTGGAGGGGACAGGAACTTACGAGCAGTACTTC
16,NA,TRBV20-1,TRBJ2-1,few,CSARDRNPSTYNEQFF,TGCAGTGCTAGAGATCGTAATCCATCTACCTACAATGAGCAGTTCTTC
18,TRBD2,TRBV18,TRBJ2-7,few,CASSRRLAGGSSGYEQYF,TGTGCCAGCTCACGACGACTAGCGGGAGGATCATCTGGGTACGAGCAGTACTTC
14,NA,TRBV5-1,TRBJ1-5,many,CASSQNQGGQPQHF,TGCGCCAGCAGCCAAAATCAGGGAGGTCAGCCCCAGCATTTT